Following are 6 T cell receptor beta chains from one sample sequenced in a study of PD-1 blockade in classical Hodgkin lymphoma. Only in-frame clones appear in the TCRdb table, and some are missing; sequencing was by immunoSEQ multiplex PCR. The table lists fewer than 110,000 clones, around 89% of them singletons. In every patient, relapse followed autologous stem cell transplantation, while exposure to brentuximab vedotin differed. The sample was peripheral blood mononuclear cells (PBMCs), taken before the second cycle of nivolumab. These receptors all stem from a human donor with classical Hodgkin lymphoma.

The chain joins TRBV7-3 to TRBJ1-1; D ambiguous. The length of the CDR3 is 14 residues. Germline V gene data show CDR1 as SGHTA and CDR2 as FQGTGA. V was clipped by 0 bases and J by 1 base, with 6 bases between them. The CDR3 sequence is CASSLTAGNTEAFF. DNA of the CDR3: TGTGCCAGCAGCTTAACAGCAGGGAACACTGAAGCTTTCTTT.

This clone has only a few counts. This chain connects TRBV7-3 to TRBJ1-3, with no clear D. Germline lookup yields CDR1 SGHTA and CDR2 FQGTGA. CDR3 length: 10 amino acids. Trimming took 8 bases from V and 1 from J, leaving 0 bases between them. This CDR3 is CASSGNTIYF. CDR3 nucleotides: TGTGCCAGCTCTGGAAACACCATATATTTT.

V usage is TRBV7-9 and J usage is TRBJ1-2; D gene uncertain. CDR1 SEHNR and CDR2 FQNEAQ come from the germline V gene (reference sequence). V was clipped by 3 bases and J by 5 bases, with 13 bases between them. The CDR3 has 14 residues. In DNA, the CDR3 is TGTGCCAGCAGCTTGCCAGCGACGGGATATGGCTACACCTTC. Translated, it gives CASSLPATGYGYTF.

The chain couples TRBV10-3 to TRBJ2-7; possible D gene TRBD1, 8 bases. Germline V gene data show CDR1 as ENHRY and CDR2 as SYGVKD. The V and J ends lost 6 bases and 4 bases respectively, with 16 bases between them. The CDR3 contains 14 residues. CDR3 sequence reads: CAIRTGEGGYEQYF. CDR3 bases: TGTGCCATCAGGACAGGGGAGGGGGGTTACGAGCAGTACTTC.

V gene TRBV5-5 combines with J gene TRBJ1-1; D gene uncertain. CDR3 size: 12 residues. V lost 4 bases and J 1 base, leaving 5 bases between the germline ends. Germline-derived CDR1 and CDR2 are SGHKS and YYEKEE (reference sequence). The CDR3 here is CASSVTNTEAFF. The CDR3 nucleotides read TGTGCCAGCAGCGTAACGAACACTGAAGCTTTCTTT.

This clone appeared a single time. The rearrangement uses TRBV5-1 and TRBJ2-5; D perhaps matches TRBD2 (6 bases). The CDR3 totals 15 residues. The V end lost 4 bases, the J end lost 3 bases, and 16 bases lay between the germline ends. Per germline, CDR1 SGHRS and CDR2 YFSETQ. CDR3 nucleotides: TGCGCCAGCAGCGCCCGGGCCTCGGGAGAAGAGACCCAGTACTTC. Translated, it gives CASSARASGEETQYF.